A selection of T cell receptor beta chains follows, all from one sample in a study of blood T cell repertoires in COVID-19. The method was immunoSEQ multiplex PCR; TCRdb's version includes in-frame clones alone and lacks a portion of them. The table has 150,000 to 200,000 clones, approximately 80% seen once. The sequenced sample consisted of peripheral blood. The receptors originated from a human donor in a cohort sampled during active COVID-19. CDR3s include the opening cysteine and the closing phenylalanine or tryptophan. A D gene is named only where the DNA matches it firmly. Rows give clone size only sometimes, using once, few, many, or a class for an expanded clone.

CDR3 DNA | CDR3 protein | D gene | clone size | J gene | V gene
TGTGCCAGCAGCTCACAGGGCTCCGGGTCCTACAATGAGCAGTTCTTC | CASSSQGSGSYNEQFF | NA | NA | TRBJ2-1 | TRBV7-2
TGTGCCAGCAGCCCATGGGACACCTCCTACGAGCAGTACTTC | CASSPWDTSYEQYF | NA | NA | TRBJ2-7 | TRBV9
TGTGCCAGCAGCCAAGATCTCCCCAGGGCCCATGAGCAGTTCTTC | CASSQDLPRAHEQFF | NA | NA | TRBJ2-1 | TRBV14
TGTGCCAGTAGTAGCGAGACAGGGGCCAACAATCAGCCCCAGCATTTT | CASSSETGANNQPQHF | TRBD1 | NA | TRBJ1-5 | TRBV19
TGTGCCAGCAGTTTCCGGACAGGGGCGAGCAATCAGCCCCAGCATTTT | CASSFRTGASNQPQHF | TRBD1 | NA | TRBJ1-5 | TRBV6-5
TGCGCCAGCAGCGCCCAACTAGCGGGAGGCCCTTACGAGCAGTACTTC | CASSAQLAGGPYEQYF | TRBD2 | many | TRBJ2-7 | TRBV10-1
TGTGCCAGCAGCTCCTCCGCTAGCGGGAGGGCCGGGGAGCTGTTTTTT | CASSSSASGRAGELFF | TRBD2 | NA | TRBJ2-2 | TRBV5-4
TGCGCCAGCAGCTTGATGGGACAGGGGGGTATAGATACGCAGTATTTT | CASSLMGQGGIDTQYF | TRBD1 | NA | TRBJ2-3 | TRBV5-1
TGCGCCAGCAGCCTTGGACAGGGGGACAACGAGCAGTACTTC | CASSLGQGDNEQYF | TRBD1 | once | TRBJ2-7 | TRBV5-1
TGTGCCAGCACCTCCCTGGAGGTTATGACTGCCGTATCTAACTATGGCTACACCTTC | CASTSLEVMTAVSNYGYTF | NA | NA | TRBJ1-2 | TRBV27
TGTGCCAGTAGTAGGGGGGTTTCTTCTTACGAGCAGTACTTC | CASSRGVSSYEQYF | NA | NA | TRBJ2-7 | TRBV19
TGTGCCAGCAGTTACTCCAGGGTTACAGCTTTCTTT | CASSYSRVTAFF | NA | NA | TRBJ1-1 | TRBV6-2/TRBV6-3
TGCGCCAGCAAGGTTAAGGCAGGGTCCAGGGATGAGCAGTTCTTC | CASKVKAGSRDEQFF | NA | NA | TRBJ2-1 | TRBV4-1